This T cell receptor beta chain was found in a study of cytomegalovirus exposure and HLA in healthy donors. Study in general: Some 85 million unique TCRs, all from HLA-typed donors, were included in an early release of the data.

The germline gives CDR1 MNHNY, CDR2 SVGAGI (reference sequence). CDR3 size: 15 residues. Trimming took 3 bases from V and 6 from J; bases not matched to a gene: 4. The donors gave bone marrow, and they were healthy. In the PCR, 60 Vbeta and 13 Jbeta primers were used. In the original analysis: Later, tens of millions of unique TCR beta chains were counted in an analysis, and around 11 million of them were shared. Profiled with immunoSEQ multiplex PCR; TCRdb holds only in-frame clones, not every one. That table supplies the V and J calls and clone size; D and trimming were determined from the DNA. The sample yields about 61,000 clones, around 87% seen once. This clone has just a few counts.

The sequencing input was PBMCs. The J gene is TRBJ2-7, the V gene TRBV6-6, with 14 bases matching TRBD2. The TCR originated in a man aged 18-30 years in good health and CMV-seronegative. CDR3 nucleotides: TGTGCCAGCAGTTATCCGACTAGCGGGGGGGGCGAGCAGTACTTC. This gives the protein CASSYPTSGGGEQYF.